These T cell receptor beta chains were read from a single sample in a study of response to subunit inactivated influenza vaccine. Each CDR3 protein is one row after TCRdb ran MiXCR on the RT-PCR reads. The data hold some 800,000 distinct CDR3 sequences, with 21% observed a single time. The source was PBMCs from blood, collected 5 days after vaccination. The receptors were sampled from a man between 45 and 60 years old who received an inactivated influenza vaccine. Both conserved end residues are trimmed from each CDR3. The order of the fields is V gene, CDR3 protein.

TRBV9 ASSVRATSGGSSYNEQF
TRBV28 ASFRQGADTQY
TRBV5-1 ASSLGGGGISDTQY
TRBV28 ASSLSRTGFREQY
TRBV6-5 ASSYTRGANEQF
TRBV20-1 SAVGQGENTEAF
TRBV20-1 SASARVKTYEQY
TRBV10-2 ASSDRDRGIAGVYEQY
TRBV6-2/TRBV6-3 ASSDSTLYGYT
TRBV29-1 SVEEGGGRLEQY
TRBV15 ATSRDLIPPNEQY
TRBV24-1 ATQGWRANVLT
TRBV7-9 ASSPMGQANYEQY
TRBV20-1 SARVRLDTSTEAF
TRBV29-1 SVNDREYQETQY
TRBV12-3/TRBV12-4 ASSLAGQNNQPQH
TRBV29-1 SVEGGLAGGYNEQF
TRBV27 ASGRDRGFYGYT
TRBV6-1 ASSEAPQGNTIY
TRBV29-1 SVETGYNQPQH
TRBV12-3/TRBV12-4 ASIGTPGQGDNEQF
TRBV6-5 ASSYRDDQPQH
TRBV4-2 ASSHGLLAGAWGEQF
TRBV24-1 ATAGLSNQPQH
TRBV6-1 ASSSQGEGEKLF
TRBV7-2 ASSLEQGIGNEQF
TRBV12-3/TRBV12-4 ASSSRTGGPETQY
TRBV20-1 SARDLGAGELF
TRBV20-1 SAARTSGKREQY
TRBV9 ASSVEFRARDYNEQF
TRBV19 ASSTGDRKYGYT
TRBV6-1 ASSSPGAGGGQNIQY
TRBV12-3/TRBV12-4 ASSLGRINYGYT
TRBV18 ASSPPEEGEQH
TRBV12-3/TRBV12-4 ASSIVGVGYEQY
TRBV12-3/TRBV12-4 ASSATIDRTDEQY
TRBV20-1 SARDTGGRQTQY
TRBV12-3/TRBV12-4 ASSFTGVTGELF
TRBV10-3 AISESFGSTTDTQY
TRBV10-2 ASYDRGHTGELF
TRBV7-2 ASSRLGSYEQY
TRBV29-1 SVDGAGGKF
TRBV28 ASSLPQGPTSPLH
TRBV3-1 ASSHRRTASSTDTQY
TRBV29-1 SVKFRTGNTGELF
TRBV23-1 ASSLGADDGTDTQY
TRBV11-1 ASDFPLPRGRNTGELF
TRBV6-2/TRBV6-3 ASSYSIGESFSYEQY
TRBV19 ASSMPVESNYGYT
TRBV7-2 ASSLAGTGVETGELF
TRBV4-2 ASSYDGGLYEQY
TRBV7-2 ASSLEPGLAGETQY
TRBV6-1 ASSEYGFDPNQPQH
TRBV7-9 ASSFPGQGYNEQF
TRBV28 ASSLWSSGSSSKTQY
TRBV11-2 ASSSVGILGRISTDTQY
TRBV28 ASSGGGTYEQY
TRBV6-1 ASSEVWGTEAF
TRBV7-9 ASSLVGASSEQF
TRBV20-1 SASVGHVNYGYT